The 25 T cell receptor beta chains below all came from one sample that was sequenced in a study of shared clonotypes between healthy human individuals. Data came from immunoSEQ multiplex PCR; TCRdb stores just in-frame clones and leaves some out. The sample consists of some 2,400,000 clones, under 97% of them appearing once. The sequenced sample was naive CD4+ T cells sorted from blood. Subset in this sample: CD45RA+ positively selected. Every receptor here comes from a man aged 18 to 29 in good health.

This clone was detected only once. The chain uses TRBV6-1 and TRBJ2-3; TRBD1 agrees at 9 bases. The V gene end was trimmed by 8 bases and the J gene end by 3 bases; junction bases not matched to a gene: 9. Germline CDR1 and CDR2: MNHNS and SASEGT. This CDR3 contains 15 residues. The CDR3 bases are TGTGCCAGCGGGAGCGGACAGGGGAGGACAGATACGCAGTATTTT. Translated: CASGSGQGRTDTQYF.

This sequence joins TRBV7-9 and TRBJ1-1; tentative D call: TRBD1 (5 bases). Germline V CDR1 and CDR2: SEHNR, FQNEAQ (reference sequence). The CDR3 loop spans 14 amino acids. With 0 bases removed from V and 5 bases from J, the gap between germline ends came to 10 bases. The CDR3 sequence is CASSLAWGLTEAFF. The CDR3 nucleotides are TGTGCCAGCAGCTTAGCATGGGGCTTGACTGAAGCTTTCTTT. The full variable domain, completed using reference TRBV7-9 and TRBJ1-1, is DTGVSQNPRHKITKRGQNVTFRCDPISEHNRLYWYRQTLGQGPEFLTYFQNEAQLEKSRLLSDRFSAERPKGSFSTLEIQRTEQGDSAMYLCASSLAWGLTEAFFGQGTRLTVV.

On this clone itself: An end of the junction differs from the germline gene, which may be a read error. The V and J genes are TRBV7-7 and TRBJ2-5; TRBD2 might be the D (5 bases). Germline lookup yields CDR1 SSHAT and CDR2 FNYEAQ (reference sequence). The length of the CDR3 is 14 residues. CDR3 coding DNA: TGTGCTAGCAGCCCCGGACTCCCCGGCGAGACCCAGTACTTC. This sequence encodes CASSPGLPGETQYF.

About this clone: The sample carries other DNA sequences with the same CDR3. The rearrangement joins TRBV10-3 to TRBJ1-1; D is unresolved. V was clipped by 8 bases and J by 1 base, with 8 bases between them. The CDR3 consists of 12 residues. CDR1 and CDR2 from the germline V gene are ENHRY and SYGVKD. The CDR3 bases are TGTGCCATCTCAGGCTCGAACACTGAAGCTTTCTTT. Translated: CAISGSNTEAFF.

V and J are TRBV10-3 and TRBJ2-1, with D perhaps TRBD1 (5 bases). CDR3 length: 12 amino acids. Between the trimmed V and J ends, which lost 9 bases and 3 bases, there was a span of 9 bases. Per germline, CDR1 ENHRY and CDR2 SYGVKD. Here the CDR3 reads CAIGHLYNEQFF. CDR3 bases: TGTGCCATTGGACACCTCTACAATGAGCAGTTCTTC.

This sequence joins TRBV2 and TRBJ2-7; D remains ambiguous. The ends were cut back, 7 bases at V and 6 bases at J, with 10 bases in the middle. The germline V gene encodes CDR1 SNHLY and CDR2 FYNNEI. This CDR3 has 11 residues. The CDR3 protein is CASNQELEQYF. In nucleotides, the CDR3 is TGTGCCAGCAACCAGGAGCTCGAGCAGTACTTC.

The table lists this clone with a few counts. The chain uses TRBV10-3 and TRBJ2-5; D not certain. The CDR3 is 13 residues long. Trimming cost V 0 bases and J 7 bases, with 9 bases left between them. The germline gives CDR1 ENHRY, CDR2 SYGVKD. For the CDR3, the DNA is TGTGCCATCAGTGAGTCCCCGATCGGGACCCAGTACTTC. It encodes CAISESPIGTQYF.

The V call is TRBV6-1, the J call TRBJ1-2; 8 nucleotides agree with TRBD1. The junction had 7 bases not matched to a gene; V was cut back by 7 bases and J by 6 bases. In germline, CDR1 is MNHNS, CDR2 SASEGT. The CDR3 extends over 13 amino acids. This CDR3 reads CASTWTGIDGYTF. The CDR3 bases are TGTGCCAGCACCTGGACAGGGATAGATGGCTACACCTTC.

This chain connects TRBV28 to TRBJ1-1, with 7 bases matching TRBD1. V trimming: 3 bases; J trimming: 11 bases; junction bases outside the gene matches: 6. CDR3 size: 12 residues. The germline CDR1 and CDR2 sequences are MDHEN and SYDVKM. CDR3 nucleotide sequence: TGTGCCAGCAGTTTTCCACAGGGGCGGGCTTTCTTT. Translated, it gives CASSFPQGRAFF. The full variable domain, rest sourced from reference TRBV28 and TRBJ1-1, is DVKVTQSSRYLVKRTGEKVFLECVQDMDHENMFWYRQDPGLGLRLIYFSYDVKMKEKGDIPEGYSVSREKKERFSLILESASTNQTSMYLCASSFPQGRAFFGQGTRLTVV.

The chain is built from TRBV9 and TRBJ2-2; D possibly corresponds to TRBD2 (6 bases). This CDR3 spans 15 amino acids. Germline CDR1 SGDLS, CDR2 YYNGEE. V was clipped by 5 bases and J by 4 bases, with 15 bases between them. The CDR3: CASSPDTSSTGELFF. Written as DNA, the CDR3 is TGTGCCAGCAGTCCTGACACTAGCTCCACCGGGGAGCTGTTTTTT. Combining the CDR3 with reference TRBV9 and TRBJ2-2 gives the whole variable domain DSGVTQTPKHLITATGQRVTLRCSPRSGDLSVYWYQQSLDQGLQFLIQYYNGEERAKGNILERFSAQQFPDLHSELNLSSLELGDSALYFCASSPDTSSTGELFFGEGSRLTVL.

Points on this clone: This sample includes further DNA sequences coding for the same CDR3. The J gene is TRBJ1-1, the V gene TRBV5-4; possible D gene TRBD1, 5 bases. This CDR3 has 15 amino acids. The V and J ends lost 0 bases and 1 base respectively, with 10 bases between them. Germline CDR1 reads SGHNT; CDR2 reads YYREEE (reference sequence). The CDR3 nucleotides read TGTGCCAGCAGCTTGGTGGCGGGGGGGAACACTGAAGCTTTCTTT. Translated, it gives CASSLVAGGNTEAFF. Full variable domain (rest looked up from reference TRBV5-4 and TRBJ1-1): ETGVTQSPTHLIKTRGQQVTLRCSSQSGHNTVSWYQQALGQGPQFIFQYYREEENGRGNFPPRFSGLQFPNYSSELNVNALELDDSALYLCASSLVAGGNTEAFFGQGTRLTVV.

The rearrangement joins TRBV4-1 to TRBJ2-3; D remains unclear. Germline V gene sequence: CDR1 MGHRA, CDR2 YSYEKL. This CDR3 is built from 14 residues. Trimming removed 0 bases from V and 4 bases from J, with 8 bases in between. Here the CDR3 reads CASSQDGSPDTQYF. The CDR3 nucleotides are TGCGCCAGCAGCCAAGATGGCTCTCCAGATACGCAGTATTTT.

CDR3 in DNA: TGTGCCAGCAGCCCCGGGACGAACAATCAGCCCCAGCATTTT. This translates into CASSPGTNNQPQHF. This chain connects TRBV6-5 to TRBJ1-5, with TRBD1 as a possible D gene (5 bases). This CDR3 comprises 14 residues. Trimming took 6 bases from V and 3 from J, leaving 12 bases between them. Germline loops: CDR1 MNHEY, CDR2 SVGAGI.

The chain combines TRBV6-5 with TRBJ2-7; 11 bases line up with TRBD2. CDR3 size: 16 residues. Per the germline V gene, CDR1 is MNHEY and CDR2 is SVGAGI. Trimming took 2 bases from V and 5 from J; bases not matched to a gene: 8. This chain's CDR3 is CASSYTVAGGDNEQYF. In nucleotides, the CDR3 is TGTGCCAGCAGTTACACAGTAGCGGGAGGGGACAACGAGCAGTACTTC.

This chain connects TRBV7-8 to TRBJ1-2; D is unclear. In germline, CDR1 is SGHVS, CDR2 FQNEAQ. V was cut by 5 bases and J by 8 bases, with 12 bases left in between. The CDR3 spans 12 residues. In DNA, the CDR3 is TGTGCCAGCAGCGGAGACCCAATCGGCTACACCTTC. Its protein is CASSGDPIGYTF.

V is TRBV28 and J is TRBJ1-4, with D unclear. Germline V gene data show CDR1 as MDHEN and CDR2 as SYDVKM. The CDR3 runs 10 residues. The ends were cut back, 6 bases at V and 8 bases at J, with 4 bases in the middle. The CDR3, as DNA: TGTGCCAGCAGCGGCGAAAAACTGTTTTTT. As protein: CASSGEKLFF. The whole variable domain, remainder taken from reference TRBV28 and TRBJ1-4, is DVKVTQSSRYLVKRTGEKVFLECVQDMDHENMFWYRQDPGLGLRLIYFSYDVKMKEKGDIPEGYSVSREKKERFSLILESASTNQTSMYLCASSGEKLFFGSGTQLSVL.

This chain uses TRBV6-1 with TRBJ2-1; 12 positions match TRBD2. Per germline, CDR1 MNHNS and CDR2 SASEGT. CDR3 length: 17 amino acids. With V trimmed by 1 base and J by 12 bases, 13 bases remained unmatched. The CDR3 bases are TGTGCCAGCAGTGAAGGCCCCCTAGCGGGAGGGCTAATTGGGCAGTTCTTC. Translation gives CASSEGPLAGGLIGQFF.

This clone was seen only once. This chain connects TRBV7-2 to TRBJ2-1, with a weak D call TRBD2 (6 bases). Germline V CDR1 and CDR2: SGHTA, FQGNSA. With 6 bases removed from V and 3 bases from J, the gap between germline ends came to 18 bases. The CDR3 contains 16 residues. The chain's CDR3 is CASSTRTSSLYNEQFF. The CDR3 DNA reads TGTGCCAGCAGTACGCGTACTAGCAGCCTCTACAATGAGCAGTTCTTC.

The rearrangement links TRBV6-6 to TRBJ2-7; D not resolved. CDR1 MNHNY and CDR2 SVGAGI come from the germline V gene (reference sequence). The V end lost 2 bases, the J end lost 2 bases, and 10 bases lay between the germline ends. The CDR3 spans 14 residues. The CDR3 here is CASSYAPSTYEQYF. In nucleotides, the CDR3 is TGTGCCAGCAGTTACGCGCCCAGTACCTACGAGCAGTACTTC.

About this clone itself: This sample includes further DNA sequences coding for the same CDR3. This chain uses TRBV5-1 with TRBJ2-3; the D is unclear. Trimming pared 4 bases from V and 3 bases from J, leaving 9 bases between. Germline V gene data show CDR1 as SGHRS and CDR2 as YFSETQ. This CDR3 contains 13 residues. The CDR3 protein is CASSPERTDTQYF. CDR3 nucleotides: TGCGCCAGCAGCCCCGAGAGAACAGATACGCAGTATTTT.

To note about this clone: This sample includes further DNA sequences coding for the same CDR3. The J gene is TRBJ1-6, the V gene TRBV7-2; perhaps TRBD1 as D (5 bases). The germline gives CDR1 SGHTA, CDR2 FQGNSA. Trimming cost V 3 bases and J 6 bases, with 6 bases left between them. This CDR3 region has 13 residues. The CDR3 loop reads CASSLGPNSPLHF. The CDR3 DNA reads as TGTGCCAGCAGCTTGGGGCCTAATTCACCCCTCCACTTT.

V usage is TRBV27 and J usage is TRBJ2-5; the D call may be TRBD1 or TRBD2 (6 bases each). Germline loops: CDR1 MNHEY, CDR2 SMNVEV (reference sequence). The CDR3 loop spans 13 amino acids. Trimming shortened V by 7 bases and J by 5 bases, and 14 bases separated the two germline ends. DNA of the CDR3: TGTGCCAGCAAGGGGGGAGTTACCGAGACCCAGTACTTC. As protein: CASKGGVTETQYF.

V is TRBV10-3 and J is TRBJ1-2; D is unclear. V lost 2 bases, J lost 8 bases, and 15 bases lay in between. CDR1 is ENHRY, CDR2 SYGVKD, per germline. This CDR3 is 14 amino acids long. The CDR3 DNA reads as TGTGCCATCAGTGAGACTGGGGAGAGCTACGGCTACACCTTC. Protein product: CAISETGESYGYTF.

The chain carries TRBV30 and TRBJ2-7; D may be TRBD1 or TRBD2 (5 bases each). Trimming took off 4 bases at V and 3 bases at J, with 16 bases between the two ends. The germline CDR1 and CDR2 sequences are GTSNPN and SVGIG (reference sequence). The CDR3 runs 14 residues. CDR3 nucleotides: TGTGCCTGGACCTCCGGGGCCGGGAACTACGAGCAGTACTTC. Translated, it gives CAWTSGAGNYEQYF. The whole variable domain, remainder taken from reference TRBV30 and TRBJ2-7, is SQTIHQWPATLVQPVGSPLSLECTVEGTSNPNLYWYRQAAGRGLQLLFYSVGIGQISSEVPQNLSASRPQDRQFILSSKKLLLSDSGFYLCAWTSGAGNYEQYFGPGTRLTVT.

With respect to this clone: This sample also contains other DNA sequences that code for the same CDR3. The chain combines TRBV5-1 with TRBJ2-7; weak D call: TRBD1 (5 bases). The V gene's germline CDR1 is SGHRS and CDR2 YFSETQ. CDR3 length equals 12 residues. Trimming took 4 bases from V and 3 from J, leaving 8 bases between them. The CDR3 here is CASSRDSYEQYF. DNA of the CDR3: TGCGCCAGCAGCCGAGACAGCTACGAGCAGTACTTC.